This entry concerns a single T cell receptor (beta chain). Its matching antigen is unknown. Via MiXCR, TCRdb re-called the reads, giving one row per CDR3 protein. Of 250,000 or so distinct CDR3 sequences listed, around 15% were seen once; the top ten hold around half. The entry originates in a study of T cell repertoires in cytomegalovirus infection. Germline values: CDR1 MNHEY, CDR2 SVGEGT. The V end was cut by 6 bases, the J end by 7 bases, with 19 bases between. The CDR3 spans 14 residues. General study points: It was HLA-C-restricted CMV-specific TCR beta clonotypes that dominated the response ex vivo.

This TCR came from a human donor in good health (CMV status not recorded). Some clones in this sample may be carry-over from other donors' samples. Sequenced sample: CD8+ T cells from PBMCs. The chain joins TRBV6-2 or TRBV6-3 to TRBJ2-7; D gene uncertain. CDR3 nucleotides: TGTGCCAGCAGCGGTTCGTACGGGCCCCGGGAGCAGTACTTC. Translation: CASSGSYGPREQYF.